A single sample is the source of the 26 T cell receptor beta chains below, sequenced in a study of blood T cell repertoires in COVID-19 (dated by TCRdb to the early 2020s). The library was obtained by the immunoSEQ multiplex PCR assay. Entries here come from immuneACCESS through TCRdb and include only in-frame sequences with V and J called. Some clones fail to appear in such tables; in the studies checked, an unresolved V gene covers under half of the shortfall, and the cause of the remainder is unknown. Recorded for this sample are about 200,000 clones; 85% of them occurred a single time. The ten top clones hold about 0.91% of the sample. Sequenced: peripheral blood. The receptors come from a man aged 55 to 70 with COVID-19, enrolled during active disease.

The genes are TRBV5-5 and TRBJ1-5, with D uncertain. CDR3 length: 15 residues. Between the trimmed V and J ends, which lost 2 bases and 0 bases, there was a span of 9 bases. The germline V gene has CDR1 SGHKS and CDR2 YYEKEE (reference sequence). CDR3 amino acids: CASSFDTYSNQPQHF. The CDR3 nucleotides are TGTGCCAGCAGCTTCGACACATATAGCAATCAGCCCCAGCATTTT. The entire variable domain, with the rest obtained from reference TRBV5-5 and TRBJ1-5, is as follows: DAGVTQSPTHLIKTRGQQVTLRCSPISGHKSVSWYQQVLGQGPQFIFQYYEKEERGRGNFPDRFSARQFPNYSSELNVNALLLGDSALYLCASSFDTYSNQPQHFGDGTRLSIL.

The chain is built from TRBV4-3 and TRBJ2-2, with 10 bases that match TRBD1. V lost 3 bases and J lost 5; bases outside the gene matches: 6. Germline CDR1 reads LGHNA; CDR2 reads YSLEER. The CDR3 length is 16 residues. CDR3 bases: TGCGCCAGCAGCCACGGGACAGGGGAGGGGACCGGGGAGCTGTTTTTT. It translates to CASSHGTGEGTGELFF.

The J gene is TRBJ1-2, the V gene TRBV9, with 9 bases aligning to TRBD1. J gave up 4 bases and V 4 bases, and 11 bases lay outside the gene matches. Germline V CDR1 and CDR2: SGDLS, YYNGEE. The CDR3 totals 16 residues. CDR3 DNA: TGTGCCAGCAGCTCGCCGGGACAGGGAGACGTCTATGGCTACACCTTC. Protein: CASSSPGQGDVYGYTF.

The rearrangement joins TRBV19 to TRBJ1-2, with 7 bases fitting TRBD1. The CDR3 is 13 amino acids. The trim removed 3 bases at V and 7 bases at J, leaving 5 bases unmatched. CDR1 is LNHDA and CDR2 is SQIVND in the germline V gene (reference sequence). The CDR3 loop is CASSIRQGGGYTF. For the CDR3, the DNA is TGTGCCAGTAGTATTAGACAGGGAGGTGGCTACACCTTC. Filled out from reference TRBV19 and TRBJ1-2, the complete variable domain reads DGGITQSPKYLFRKEGQNVTLSCEQNLNHDAMYWYRQDPGQGLRLIYYSQIVNDFQKGDIAEGYSVSREKKESFPLTVTSAQKNPTAFYLCASSIRQGGGYTFGSGTRLTVV.

The CDR3 here is CASSKGGRAIDEQFF. In DNA, the CDR3 is TGTGCCAGTAGTAAAGGCGGGAGGGCCATCGATGAGCAGTTCTTC. The rearrangement joins TRBV19 to TRBJ2-1, with 9 bases lining up with TRBD2. CDR3 length: 15 residues. From germline, CDR1 is LNHDA and CDR2 SQIVND (reference sequence). J was trimmed by 8 bases and V by 4 bases; bases with no gene match: 9.

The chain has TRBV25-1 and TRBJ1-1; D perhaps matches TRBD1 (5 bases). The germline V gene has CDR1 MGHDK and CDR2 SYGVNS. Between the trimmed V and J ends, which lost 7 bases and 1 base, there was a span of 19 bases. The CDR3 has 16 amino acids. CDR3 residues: CASNPVGAGKNTEAFF. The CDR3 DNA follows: TGTGCCAGCAACCCCGTAGGGGCAGGGAAGAACACTGAAGCTTTCTTT.

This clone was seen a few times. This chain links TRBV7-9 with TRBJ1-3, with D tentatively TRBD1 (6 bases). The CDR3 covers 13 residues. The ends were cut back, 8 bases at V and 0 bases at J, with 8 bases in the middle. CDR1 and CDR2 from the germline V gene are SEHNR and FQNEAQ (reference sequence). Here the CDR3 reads CASADSSGNTIYF. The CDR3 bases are TGTGCCAGCGCGGACAGCTCTGGAAACACCATATATTTT.

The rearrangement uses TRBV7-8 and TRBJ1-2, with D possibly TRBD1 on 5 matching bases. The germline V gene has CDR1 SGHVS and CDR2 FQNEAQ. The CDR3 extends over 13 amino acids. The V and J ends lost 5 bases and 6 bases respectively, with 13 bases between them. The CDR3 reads CASSLPGEDGYTF. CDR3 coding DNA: TGTGCCAGCAGCCTCCCGGGGGAGGATGGCTACACCTTC.

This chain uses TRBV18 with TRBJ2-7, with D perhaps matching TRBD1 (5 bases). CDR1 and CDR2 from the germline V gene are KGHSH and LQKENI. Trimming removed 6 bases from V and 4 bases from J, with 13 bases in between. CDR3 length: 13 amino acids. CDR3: CASSSSKGYEQYF. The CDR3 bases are TGTGCCAGCTCGTCGTCCAAGGGGTACGAGCAGTACTTC. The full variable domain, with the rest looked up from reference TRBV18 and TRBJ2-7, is NAGVMQNPRHLVRRRGQEARLRCSPMKGHSHVYWYRQLPEEGLKFMVYLQKENIIDESGMPKERFSAEFPKEGPSILRIQQVVRGDSAAYFCASSSSKGYEQYFGPGTRLTVT.

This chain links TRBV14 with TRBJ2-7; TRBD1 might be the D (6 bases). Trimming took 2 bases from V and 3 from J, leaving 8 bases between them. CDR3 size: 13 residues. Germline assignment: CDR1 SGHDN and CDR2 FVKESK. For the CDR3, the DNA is TGTGCCAGCAGCCAACTGGACAGCTACGAGCAGTACTTC. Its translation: CASSQLDSYEQYF.

The chain's CDR3 is CASSRGQGSNEQFF. DNA for the CDR3: TGTGCCAGCAGCCGAGGACAGGGTAGCAATGAGCAGTTCTTC. J is TRBJ2-1 and V is TRBV7-9, with TRBD1 matching 8 bases. Per germline, CDR1 SEHNR and CDR2 FQNEAQ (reference sequence). Trimming removed 5 bases from V and 6 bases from J; junction bases left unmatched: 6. The CDR3 is 14 amino acids.

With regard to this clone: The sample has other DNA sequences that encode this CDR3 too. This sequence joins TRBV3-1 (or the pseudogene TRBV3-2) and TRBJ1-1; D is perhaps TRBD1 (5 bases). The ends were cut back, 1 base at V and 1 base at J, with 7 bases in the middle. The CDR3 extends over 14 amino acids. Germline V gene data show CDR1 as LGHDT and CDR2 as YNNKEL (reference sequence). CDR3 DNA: TGTGCCAGCAGCCAAGTCGGGGGGAACACTGAAGCTTTCTTT. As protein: CASSQVGGNTEAFF.

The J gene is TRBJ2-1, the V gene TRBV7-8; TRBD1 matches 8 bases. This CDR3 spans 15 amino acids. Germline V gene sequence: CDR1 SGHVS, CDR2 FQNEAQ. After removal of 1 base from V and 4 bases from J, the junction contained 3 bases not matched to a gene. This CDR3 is CASSLEGDRYNEQFF. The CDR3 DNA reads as TGTGCCAGCAGCTTAGAGGGGGACAGGTACAATGAGCAGTTCTTC. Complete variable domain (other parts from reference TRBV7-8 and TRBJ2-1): GAGVSQSPRYKVAKRGQDVALRCDPISGHVSLFWYQQALGQGPEFLTYFQNEAQLDKSGLPSDRFFAERPEGSVSTLKIQRTQQEDSAVYLCASSLEGDRYNEQFFGPGTRLTVL.

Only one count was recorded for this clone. CDR3 in DNA: TGTGCCAGCTCACCGAGACAGGGGGGGCCTTACAATGAGCAGTTCTTC. Translating gives CASSPRQGGPYNEQFF. V gene TRBV18 combines with J gene TRBJ2-1; 9 nucleotides agree with TRBD1. With 3 bases clipped from V and 4 bases from J, the junction kept 7 bases outside the gene matches. There are 16 residues in the CDR3. Germline lookup yields CDR1 KGHSH and CDR2 LQKENI. The whole variable domain, filled in from reference TRBV18 and TRBJ2-1, reads NAGVMQNPRHLVRRRGQEARLRCSPMKGHSHVYWYRQLPEEGLKFMVYLQKENIIDESGMPKERFSAEFPKEGPSILRIQQVVRGDSAAYFCASSPRQGGPYNEQFFGPGTRLTVL.

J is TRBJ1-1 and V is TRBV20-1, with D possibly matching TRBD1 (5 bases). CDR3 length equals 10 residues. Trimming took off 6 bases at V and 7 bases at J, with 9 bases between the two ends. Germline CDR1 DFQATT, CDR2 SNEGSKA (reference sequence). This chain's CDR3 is CSALTVEAFF. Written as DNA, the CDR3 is TGCAGTGCCCTGACAGTTGAAGCTTTCTTT.

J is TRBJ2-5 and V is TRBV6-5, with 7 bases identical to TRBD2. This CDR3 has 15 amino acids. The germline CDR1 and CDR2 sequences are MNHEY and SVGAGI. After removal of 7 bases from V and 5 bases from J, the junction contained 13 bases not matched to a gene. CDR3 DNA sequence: TGTGCCAGCACCAACCCCAGCGGGGTAGGGGAGACCCAGTACTTC. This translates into CASTNPSGVGETQYF.

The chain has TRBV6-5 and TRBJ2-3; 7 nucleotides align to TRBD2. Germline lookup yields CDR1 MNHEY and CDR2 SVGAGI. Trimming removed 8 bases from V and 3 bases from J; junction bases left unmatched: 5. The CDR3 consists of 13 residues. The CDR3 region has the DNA TGTGCCAGCGGTTCACTAGCGACAGATACGCAGTATTTT. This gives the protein CASGSLATDTQYF.

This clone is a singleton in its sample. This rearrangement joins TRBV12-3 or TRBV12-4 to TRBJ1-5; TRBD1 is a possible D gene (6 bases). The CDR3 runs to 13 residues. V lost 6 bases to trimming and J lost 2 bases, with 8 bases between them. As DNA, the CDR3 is TGTGCCAGCAGCGCAGGGGGCAATCAGCCCCAGCATTTT. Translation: CASSAGGNQPQHF.

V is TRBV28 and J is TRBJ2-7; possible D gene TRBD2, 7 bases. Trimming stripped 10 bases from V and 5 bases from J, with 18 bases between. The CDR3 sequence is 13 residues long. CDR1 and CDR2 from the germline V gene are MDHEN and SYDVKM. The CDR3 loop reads CATHRGAFDEQYF. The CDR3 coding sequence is TGTGCCACTCACCGGGGGGCGTTCGACGAGCAGTACTTC.

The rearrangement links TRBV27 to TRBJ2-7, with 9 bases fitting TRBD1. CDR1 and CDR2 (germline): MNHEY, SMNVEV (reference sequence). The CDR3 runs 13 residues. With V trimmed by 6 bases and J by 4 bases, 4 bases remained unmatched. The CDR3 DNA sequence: TGTGCCAGCAGACAGGGGGCTGGGTACGAGCAGTACTTC. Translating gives CASRQGAGYEQYF.

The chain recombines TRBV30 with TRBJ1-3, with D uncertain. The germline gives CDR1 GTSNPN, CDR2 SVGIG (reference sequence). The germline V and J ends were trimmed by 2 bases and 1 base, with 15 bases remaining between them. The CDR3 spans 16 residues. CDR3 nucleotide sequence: TGTGCCTGGAGTAGGGAGAGGGTGCCTTCTGGAAACACCATATATTTT. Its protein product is CAWSRERVPSGNTIYF.

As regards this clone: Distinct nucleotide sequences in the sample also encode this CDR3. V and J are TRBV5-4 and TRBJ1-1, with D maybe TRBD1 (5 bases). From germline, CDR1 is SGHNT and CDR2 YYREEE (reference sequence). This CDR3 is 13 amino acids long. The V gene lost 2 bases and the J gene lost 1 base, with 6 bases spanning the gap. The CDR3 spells CASSFGGNTEAFF. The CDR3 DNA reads TGTGCCAGCAGCTTCGGGGGGAACACTGAAGCTTTCTTT.

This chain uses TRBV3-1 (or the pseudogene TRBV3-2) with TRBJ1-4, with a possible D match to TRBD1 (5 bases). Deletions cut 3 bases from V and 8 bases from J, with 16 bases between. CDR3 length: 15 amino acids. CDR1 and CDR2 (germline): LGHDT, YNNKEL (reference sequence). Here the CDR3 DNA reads TGTGCCAGCAGCCAGTATATAGGGGCAGGGGAAAAACTGTTTTTT. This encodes CASSQYIGAGEKLFF.

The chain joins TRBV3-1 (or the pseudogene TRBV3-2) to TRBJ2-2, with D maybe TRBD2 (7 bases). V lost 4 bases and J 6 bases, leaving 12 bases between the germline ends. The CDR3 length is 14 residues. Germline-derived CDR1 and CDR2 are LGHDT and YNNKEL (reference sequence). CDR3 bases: TGTGCCAGCAGCCCCGGGGGGCCGCCCGGGGAGCTGTTTTTT. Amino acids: CASSPGGPPGELFF.

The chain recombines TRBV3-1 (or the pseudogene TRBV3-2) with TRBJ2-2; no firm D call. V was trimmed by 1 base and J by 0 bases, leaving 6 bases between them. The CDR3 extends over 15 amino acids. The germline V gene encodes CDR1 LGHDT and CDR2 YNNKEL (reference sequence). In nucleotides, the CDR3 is TGTGCCAGCAGCCAAGCTAGAGCGAACACCGGGGAGCTGTTTTTT. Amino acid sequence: CASSQARANTGELFF.

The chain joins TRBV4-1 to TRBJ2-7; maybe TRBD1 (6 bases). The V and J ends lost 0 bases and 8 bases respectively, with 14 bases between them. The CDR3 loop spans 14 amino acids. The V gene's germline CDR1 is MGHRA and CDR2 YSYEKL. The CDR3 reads CASSQESIRDKQYF. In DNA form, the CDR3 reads TGCGCCAGCAGCCAAGAGTCTATCAGGGACAAGCAGTACTTC.